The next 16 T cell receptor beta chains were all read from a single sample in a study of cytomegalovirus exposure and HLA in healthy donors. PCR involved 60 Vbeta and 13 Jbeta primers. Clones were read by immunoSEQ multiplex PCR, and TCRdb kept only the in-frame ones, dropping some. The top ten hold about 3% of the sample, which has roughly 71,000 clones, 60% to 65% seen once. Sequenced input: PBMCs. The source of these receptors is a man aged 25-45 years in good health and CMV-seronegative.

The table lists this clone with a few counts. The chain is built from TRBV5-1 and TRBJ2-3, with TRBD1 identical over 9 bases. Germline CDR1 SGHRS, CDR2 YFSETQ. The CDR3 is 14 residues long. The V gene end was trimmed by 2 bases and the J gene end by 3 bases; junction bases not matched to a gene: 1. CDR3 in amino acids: CASSFGQGTDTQYF. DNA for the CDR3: TGCGCCAGCAGCTTCGGACAGGGGACAGATACGCAGTATTTT.

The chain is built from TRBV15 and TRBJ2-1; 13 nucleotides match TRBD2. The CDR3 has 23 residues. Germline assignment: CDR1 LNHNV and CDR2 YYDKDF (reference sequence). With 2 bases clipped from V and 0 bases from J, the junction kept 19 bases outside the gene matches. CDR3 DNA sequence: TGTGCCACCAGCAGAACAGGGGGAAGGTGTACTAGCGGGGGGGCGAGCTCCTACAATGAGCAGTTCTTC. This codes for CATSRTGGRCTSGGASSYNEQFF. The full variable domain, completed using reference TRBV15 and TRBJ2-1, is DAMVIQNPRYQVTQFGKPVTLSCSQTLNHNVMYWYQQKSSQAPKLLFHYYDKDFNNEADTPDNFQSRRPNTSFCFLDIRSPGLGDTAMYLCATSRTGGRCTSGGASSYNEQFFGPGTRLTVL.

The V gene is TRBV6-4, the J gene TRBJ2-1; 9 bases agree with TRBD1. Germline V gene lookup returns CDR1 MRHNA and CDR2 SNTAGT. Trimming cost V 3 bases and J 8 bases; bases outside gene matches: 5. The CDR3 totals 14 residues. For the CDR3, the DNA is TGTGCCAGCAGTGAACGACAGGGGGTTTATGAGCAGTTCTTC. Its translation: CASSERQGVYEQFF.

As DNA, the CDR3 is TGTGCCAGTTATAGTGACAGATCCTACGAGCAGTACTTC. It specifies CASYSDRSYEQYF. This rearrangement joins TRBV25-1 to TRBJ2-7, with D perhaps matching TRBD1 (5 bases). Trimming pared 9 bases from V and 1 base from J, leaving 13 bases between. CDR1 is MGHDK and CDR2 is SYGVNS in the germline V gene. The CDR3 is 13 residues long.

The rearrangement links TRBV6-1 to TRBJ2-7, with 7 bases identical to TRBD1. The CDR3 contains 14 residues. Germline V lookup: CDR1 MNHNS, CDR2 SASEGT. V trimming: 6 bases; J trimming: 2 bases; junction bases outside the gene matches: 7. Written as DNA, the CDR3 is TGTGCCAGCAGACAAACCGGGACAGCCTACGAGCAGTACTTC. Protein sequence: CASRQTGTAYEQYF.

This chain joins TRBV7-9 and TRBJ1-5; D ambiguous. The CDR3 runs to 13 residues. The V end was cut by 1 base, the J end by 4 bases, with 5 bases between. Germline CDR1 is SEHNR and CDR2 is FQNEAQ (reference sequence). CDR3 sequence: CASSLDRNQPQHF. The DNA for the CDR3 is TGTGCCAGCAGCTTAGACAGAAATCAGCCCCAGCATTTT.

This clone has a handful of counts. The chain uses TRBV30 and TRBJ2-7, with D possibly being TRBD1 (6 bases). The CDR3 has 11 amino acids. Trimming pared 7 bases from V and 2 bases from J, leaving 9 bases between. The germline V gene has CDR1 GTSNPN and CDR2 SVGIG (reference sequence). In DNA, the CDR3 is TGTGCCTTGGACAGAGCCTACGAGCAGTACTTC. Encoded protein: CALDRAYEQYF.

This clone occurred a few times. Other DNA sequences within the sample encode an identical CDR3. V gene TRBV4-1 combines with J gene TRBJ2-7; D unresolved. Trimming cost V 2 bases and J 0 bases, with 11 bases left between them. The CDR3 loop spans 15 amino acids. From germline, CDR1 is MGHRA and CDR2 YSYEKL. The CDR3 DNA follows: TGCGCCAGCAGCCAAAGTACTGATAGCTCCTACGAGCAGTACTTC. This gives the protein CASSQSTDSSYEQYF.

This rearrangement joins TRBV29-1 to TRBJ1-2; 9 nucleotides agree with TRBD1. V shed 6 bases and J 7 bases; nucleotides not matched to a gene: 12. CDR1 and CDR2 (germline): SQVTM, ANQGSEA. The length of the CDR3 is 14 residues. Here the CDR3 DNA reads TGCAGCGTAAAAGGTGGACAGGGGACGAGTGGCTACACCTTC. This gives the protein CSVKGGQGTSGYTF.

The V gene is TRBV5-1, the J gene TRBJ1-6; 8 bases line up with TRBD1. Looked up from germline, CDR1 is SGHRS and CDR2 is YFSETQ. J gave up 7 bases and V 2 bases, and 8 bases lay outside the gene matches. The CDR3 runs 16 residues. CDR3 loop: CASSLQGDSGNSPLHF. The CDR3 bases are TGCGCCAGCAGCTTACAGGGGGATTCGGGGAATTCACCCCTCCACTTT.

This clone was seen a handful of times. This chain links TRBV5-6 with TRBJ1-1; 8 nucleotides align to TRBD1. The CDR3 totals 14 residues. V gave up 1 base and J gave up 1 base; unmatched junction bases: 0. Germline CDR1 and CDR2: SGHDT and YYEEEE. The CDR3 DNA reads TGTGCCAGCAGCTTGACAGGGGGGAACACTGAAGCTTTCTTT. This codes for CASSLTGGNTEAFF. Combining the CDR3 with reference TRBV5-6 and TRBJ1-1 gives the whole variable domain DAGVTQSPTHLIKTRGQQVTLRCSPKSGHDTVSWYQQALGQGPQFIFQYYEEEERQRGNFPDRFSGHQFPNYSSELNVNALLLGDSALYLCASSLTGGNTEAFFGQGTRLTVV.

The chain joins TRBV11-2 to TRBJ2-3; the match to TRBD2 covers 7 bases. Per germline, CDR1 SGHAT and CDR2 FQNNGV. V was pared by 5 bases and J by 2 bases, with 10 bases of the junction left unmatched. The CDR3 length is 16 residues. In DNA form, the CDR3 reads TGTGCCAGCAGCCCTAGATGGGGGGGAAACACAGATACGCAGTATTTT. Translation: CASSPRWGGNTDTQYF.

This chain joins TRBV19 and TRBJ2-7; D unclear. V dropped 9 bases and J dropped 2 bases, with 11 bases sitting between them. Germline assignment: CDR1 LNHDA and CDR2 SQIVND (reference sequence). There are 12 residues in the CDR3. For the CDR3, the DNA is TGTGCCAGCTTGGCGGATACCTACGAGCAGTACTTC. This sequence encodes CASLADTYEQYF.

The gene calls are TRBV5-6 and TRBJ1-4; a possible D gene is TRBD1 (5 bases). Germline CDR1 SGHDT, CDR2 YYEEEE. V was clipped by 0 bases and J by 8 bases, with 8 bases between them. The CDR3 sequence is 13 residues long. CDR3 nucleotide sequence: TGTGCCAGCAGCTTGGGGAGGGGAGAAAAACTGTTTTTT. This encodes CASSLGRGEKLFF.

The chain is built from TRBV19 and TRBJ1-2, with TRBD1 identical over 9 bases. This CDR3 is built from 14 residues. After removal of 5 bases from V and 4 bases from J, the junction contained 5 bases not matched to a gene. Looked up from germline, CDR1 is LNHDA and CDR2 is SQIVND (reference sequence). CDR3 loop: CASSLETGGYGYTF. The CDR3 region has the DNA TGTGCCAGTAGTCTCGAGACAGGGGGCTATGGCTACACCTTC.

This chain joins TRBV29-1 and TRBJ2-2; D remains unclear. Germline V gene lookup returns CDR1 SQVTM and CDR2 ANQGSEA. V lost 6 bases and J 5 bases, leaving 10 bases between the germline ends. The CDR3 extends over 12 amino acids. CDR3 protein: CSVFGQTGELFF. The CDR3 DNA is TGCAGCGTGTTTGGGCAGACCGGGGAGCTGTTTTTT.